This passage covers 4 T cell receptor beta chains from one sample sequenced in a study of cytomegalovirus exposure and HLA in healthy donors (dated by TCRdb to the late 2010s). The library was built by means of the immunoSEQ multiplex PCR assay. The multiplex PCR relied on a mix of 60 forward primers for TCR Vbeta segments and 13 reverse primers for TCR Jbeta segments. Not all clones reach the TCRdb copy of this immuneACCESS table, which keeps in-frame sequences only. Checked studies attribute under half of the gap to unresolved V genes and leave the rest unexplained. The sample's records list around 110,000 clones. The ten largest account for roughly 3.5% of the sample. The sequencing input was PBMCs. Every receptor here comes from a man aged 25-45 years in good health and CMV-seronegative.

The rearrangement uses TRBV20-1 and TRBJ2-2; D gene uncertain. The CDR3 extends over 11 amino acids. Germline V CDR1 and CDR2: DFQATT, SNEGSKA (reference sequence). V gave up 3 bases and J gave up 5 bases, with 4 bases separating them. CDR3: CSASRTGELFF. Here the CDR3 DNA reads TGCAGTGCTAGTCGGACCGGGGAGCTGTTTTTT.

The V and J genes are TRBV5-4 and TRBJ2-5; 7 bases are shared with TRBD1. The CDR3 runs 14 residues. The germline V gene has CDR1 SGHNT and CDR2 YYREEE (reference sequence). The CDR3: CALTTRGRVETQYF. In DNA, the CDR3 is TGTGCTTTGACGACAAGGGGGCGTGTGGAGACCCAGTACTTC.

The chain couples TRBV11-2 to TRBJ2-1, with TRBD2 matching over 7 bases. This CDR3 is 15 amino acids long. Trimming removed 0 bases from V and 8 bases from J; junction bases left unmatched: 7. CDR1 SGHAT and CDR2 FQNNGV come from the germline V gene. In DNA form, the CDR3 reads TGTGCCAGCAGCTTAGATCCTAGTGGGGGGGATGAGCAGTTCTTC. Protein: CASSLDPSGGDEQFF. Filled out from reference TRBV11-2 and TRBJ2-1, the complete variable domain reads EAGVAQSPRYKIIEKRQSVAFWCNPISGHATLYWYQQILGQGPKLLIQFQNNGVVDDSQLPKDRFSAERLKGVDSTLKIQPAKLEDSAVYLCASSLDPSGGDEQFFGPGTRLTVL.

The chain joins TRBV9 to TRBJ1-1; 9 bases align to TRBD1. V lost 6 bases to trimming and J lost 5 bases; unmatched junction nucleotides: 8. Germline values: CDR1 SGDLS, CDR2 YYNGEE. The CDR3 spans 14 residues. The CDR3 loop is CASTPTGGRTEAFF. CDR3 coding DNA: TGTGCCAGCACCCCGACAGGGGGTCGAACTGAAGCTTTCTTT.